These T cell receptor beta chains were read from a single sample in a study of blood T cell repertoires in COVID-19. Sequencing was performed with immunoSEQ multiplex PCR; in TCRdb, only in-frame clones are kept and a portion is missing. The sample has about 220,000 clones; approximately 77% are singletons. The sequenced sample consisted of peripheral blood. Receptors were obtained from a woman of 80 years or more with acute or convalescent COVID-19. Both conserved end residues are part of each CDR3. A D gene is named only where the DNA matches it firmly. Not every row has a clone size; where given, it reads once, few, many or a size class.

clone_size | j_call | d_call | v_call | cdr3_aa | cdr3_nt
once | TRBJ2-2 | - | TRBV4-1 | CASSHSYGTPSAGELFF | TGCGCCAGCAGCCACTCATACGGGACTCCCTCGGCCGGGGAGCTGTTTTTT
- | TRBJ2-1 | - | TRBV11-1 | CASSLRTATSYNEQFF | TGTGCCAGCAGCCTCCGGACAGCCACCTCCTACAATGAGCAGTTCTTC
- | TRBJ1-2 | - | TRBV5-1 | CASSPETAFYGYTF | TGCGCCAGCAGCCCTGAGACAGCATTCTATGGCTACACCTTC
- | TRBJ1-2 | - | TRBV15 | CATSRDLYGQIYGYTF | TGTGCCACCAGCAGAGATTTGTATGGACAGATCTATGGCTACACCTTC
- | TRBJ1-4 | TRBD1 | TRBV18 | CASSPTTGGIEKLFF | TGTGCCAGCTCACCCACCACAGGGGGCATTGAAAAACTGTTTTTT
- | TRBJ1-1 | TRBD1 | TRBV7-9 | CASSSLDRGTEAFF | TGTGCCAGCAGCTCCCTGGACAGGGGCACTGAAGCTTTCTTT
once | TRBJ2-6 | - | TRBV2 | CASRDRTGANVLTF | TGTGCCAGCAGAGACAGAACTGGGGCCAACGTCCTGACTTTC
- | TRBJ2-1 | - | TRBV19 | CASSKGLLPRHEQFF | TGTGCCAGTAGTAAGGGACTCCTACCGAGACATGAGCAGTTCTTC
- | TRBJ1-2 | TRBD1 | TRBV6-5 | CASSLDRGNGYTF | TGTGCCAGCAGTCTGGACAGGGGGAATGGCTACACCTTC
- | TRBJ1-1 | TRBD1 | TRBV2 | CASSGQVGNTEAFF | TGTGCCAGCAGCGGACAGGTCGGGAACACTGAAGCTTTCTTT
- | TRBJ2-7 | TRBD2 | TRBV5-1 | CASSFGLAPYEQYF | TGCGCCAGCAGCTTCGGACTAGCGCCCTACGAGCAGTACTTC
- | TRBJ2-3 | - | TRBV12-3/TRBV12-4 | CASSYRDTQYF | TGTGCCAGCAGTTATAGAGATACGCAGTATTTT
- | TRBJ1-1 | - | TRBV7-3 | CASSFLRLNTEAFF | TGTGCCAGCAGCTTTCTCAGGTTGAACACTGAAGCTTTCTTT
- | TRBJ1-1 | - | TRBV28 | CASSLITNRMNTEAFF | TGTGCCAGCAGTCTCATTACTAATCGTATGAACACTGAAGCTTTCTTT
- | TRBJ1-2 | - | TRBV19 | CASSLQQGSYGYTF | TGTGCCAGTAGTCTCCAACAGGGCTCTTATGGCTACACCTTC
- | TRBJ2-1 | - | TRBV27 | CASSLLSWSEQFF | TGTGCCAGCAGTTTACTCTCGTGGAGTGAGCAGTTCTTC